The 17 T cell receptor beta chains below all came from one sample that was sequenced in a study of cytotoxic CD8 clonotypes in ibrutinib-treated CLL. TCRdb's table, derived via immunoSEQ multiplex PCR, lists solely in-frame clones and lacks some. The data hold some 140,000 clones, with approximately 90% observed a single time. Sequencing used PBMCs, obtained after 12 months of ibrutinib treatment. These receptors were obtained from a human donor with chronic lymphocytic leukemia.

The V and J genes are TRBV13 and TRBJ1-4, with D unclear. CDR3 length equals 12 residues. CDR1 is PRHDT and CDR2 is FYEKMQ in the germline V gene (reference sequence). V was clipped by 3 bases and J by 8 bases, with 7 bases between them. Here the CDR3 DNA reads TGTGCCAGCAGCTTCGGTGGGGAAAAACTGTTTTTT. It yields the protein CASSFGGEKLFF. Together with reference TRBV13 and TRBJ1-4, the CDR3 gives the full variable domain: AAGVIQSPRHLIKEKRETATLKCYPIPRHDTVYWYQQGPGQDPQFLISFYEKMQSDKGSIPDRFSAQQFSDYHSELNMSSLELGDSALYFCASSFGGEKLFFGSGTQLSVL.

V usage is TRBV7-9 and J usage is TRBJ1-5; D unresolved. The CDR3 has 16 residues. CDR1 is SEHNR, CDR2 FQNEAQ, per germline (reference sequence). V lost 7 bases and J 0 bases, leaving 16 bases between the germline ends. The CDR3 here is CASILYRPYSNQPQHF. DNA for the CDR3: TGTGCCAGCATCTTGTATCGCCCCTATAGCAATCAGCCCCAGCATTTT. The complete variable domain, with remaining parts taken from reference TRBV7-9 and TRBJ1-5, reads DTGVSQNPRHKITKRGQNVTFRCDPISEHNRLYWYRQTLGQGPEFLTYFQNEAQLEKSRLLSDRFSAERPKGSFSTLEIQRTEQGDSAMYLCASILYRPYSNQPQHFGDGTRLSIL.

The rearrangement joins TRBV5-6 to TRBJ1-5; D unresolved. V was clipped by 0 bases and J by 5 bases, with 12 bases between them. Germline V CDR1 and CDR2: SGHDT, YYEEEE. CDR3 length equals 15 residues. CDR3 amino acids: CASSLGGIGHQPQHF. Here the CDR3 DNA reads TGTGCCAGCAGCTTGGGGGGAATAGGGCATCAGCCCCAGCATTTT.

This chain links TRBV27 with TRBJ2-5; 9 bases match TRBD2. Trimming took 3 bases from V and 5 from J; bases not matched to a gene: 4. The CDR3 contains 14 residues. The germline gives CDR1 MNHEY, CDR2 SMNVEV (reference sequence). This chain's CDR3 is CASSFSGSIETQYF. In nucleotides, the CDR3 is TGTGCCAGCAGTTTTAGCGGGAGTATCGAGACCCAGTACTTC.

For the CDR3, the DNA is TGTGCCAGCAGTTACACGTCTACCTACGAGCAGTACTTC. It translates to CASSYTSTYEQYF. This chain uses TRBV6-5 with TRBJ2-7; no definite D call. The CDR3 length is 13 residues. V was cut by 2 bases and J by 2 bases, with 7 bases left in between. In germline, CDR1 is MNHEY, CDR2 SVGAGI.

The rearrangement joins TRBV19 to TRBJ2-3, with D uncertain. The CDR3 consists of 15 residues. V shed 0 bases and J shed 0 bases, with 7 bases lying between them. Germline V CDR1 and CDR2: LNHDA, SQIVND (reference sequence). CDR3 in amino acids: CASSIDRTSTDTQYF. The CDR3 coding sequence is TGTGCCAGTAGTATAGATCGTACAAGCACAGATACGCAGTATTTT.

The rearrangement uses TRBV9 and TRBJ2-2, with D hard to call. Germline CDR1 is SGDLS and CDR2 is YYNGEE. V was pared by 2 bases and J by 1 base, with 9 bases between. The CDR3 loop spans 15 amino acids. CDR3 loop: CASSVRSQNTGELFF. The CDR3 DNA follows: TGTGCCAGCAGCGTCCGGAGTCAGAACACCGGGGAGCTGTTTTTT.

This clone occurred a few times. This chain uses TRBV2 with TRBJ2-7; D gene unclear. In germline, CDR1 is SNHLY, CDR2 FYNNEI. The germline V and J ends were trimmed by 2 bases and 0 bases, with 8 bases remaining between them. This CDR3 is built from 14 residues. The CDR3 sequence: CASSEPYDSYEQYF. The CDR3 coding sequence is TGTGCCAGCAGTGAACCCTACGACTCCTACGAGCAGTACTTC.

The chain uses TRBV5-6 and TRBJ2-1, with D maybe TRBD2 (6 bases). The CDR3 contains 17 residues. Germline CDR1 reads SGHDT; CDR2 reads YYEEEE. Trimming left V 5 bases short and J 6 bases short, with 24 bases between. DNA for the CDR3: TGTGCCAGCAGTCCTCAAGGGGCGGGGCCAATTTTCAATGAGCAGTTCTTC. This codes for CASSPQGAGPIFNEQFF.

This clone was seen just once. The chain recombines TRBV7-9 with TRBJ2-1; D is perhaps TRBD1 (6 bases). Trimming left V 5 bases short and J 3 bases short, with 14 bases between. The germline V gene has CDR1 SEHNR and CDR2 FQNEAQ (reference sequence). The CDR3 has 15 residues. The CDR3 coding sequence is TGTGCCAGCAGCCCAACCCCGGACAGCTACAATGAGCAGTTCTTC. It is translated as CASSPTPDSYNEQFF.

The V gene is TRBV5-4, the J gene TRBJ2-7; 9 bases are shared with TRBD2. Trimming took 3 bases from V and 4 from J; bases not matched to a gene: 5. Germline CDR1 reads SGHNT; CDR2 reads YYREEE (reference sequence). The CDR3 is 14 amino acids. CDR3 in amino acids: CASSWGLAEYEQYF. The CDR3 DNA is TGTGCCAGCAGCTGGGGACTAGCAGAGTACGAGCAGTACTTC.

The CDR3 loop reads CASSSASAHYEQYF. The CDR3 DNA is TGTGCCAGCAGTTCTGCTAGCGCCCACTACGAGCAGTACTTC. The genes are TRBV27 and TRBJ2-7; a possible D gene is TRBD2 (6 bases). The V end lost 4 bases, the J end lost 3 bases, and 13 bases lay between the germline ends. Germline assignment: CDR1 MNHEY and CDR2 SMNVEV (reference sequence). The CDR3 consists of 14 residues.

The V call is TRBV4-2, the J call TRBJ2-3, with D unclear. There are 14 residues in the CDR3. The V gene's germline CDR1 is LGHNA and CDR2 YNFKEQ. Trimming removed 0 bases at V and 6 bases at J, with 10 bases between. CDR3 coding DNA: TGTGCCAGCAGCCAAGAGCTCGTGCGGGATACGCAGTATTTT. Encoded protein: CASSQELVRDTQYF.

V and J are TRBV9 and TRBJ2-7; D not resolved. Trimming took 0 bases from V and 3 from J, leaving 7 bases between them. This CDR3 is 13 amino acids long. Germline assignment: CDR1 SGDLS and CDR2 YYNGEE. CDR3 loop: CASSVDLHYEQYF. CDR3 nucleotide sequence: TGTGCCAGCAGCGTAGACCTCCACTACGAGCAGTACTTC.

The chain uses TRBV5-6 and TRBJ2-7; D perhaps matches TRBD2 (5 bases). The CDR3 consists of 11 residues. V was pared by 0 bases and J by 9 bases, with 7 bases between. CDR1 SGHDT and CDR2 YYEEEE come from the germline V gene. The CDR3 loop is CASSLGGRQYF. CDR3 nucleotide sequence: TGTGCCAGCAGCTTGGGAGGGAGGCAGTACTTC.

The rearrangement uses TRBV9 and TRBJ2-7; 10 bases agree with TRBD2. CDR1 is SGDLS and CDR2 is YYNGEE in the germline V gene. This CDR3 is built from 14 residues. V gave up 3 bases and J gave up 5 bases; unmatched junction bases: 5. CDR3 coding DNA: TGTGCCAGCAGCGGCGGGACTAGCGTTCACGAGCAGTACTTC. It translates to CASSGGTSVHEQYF.

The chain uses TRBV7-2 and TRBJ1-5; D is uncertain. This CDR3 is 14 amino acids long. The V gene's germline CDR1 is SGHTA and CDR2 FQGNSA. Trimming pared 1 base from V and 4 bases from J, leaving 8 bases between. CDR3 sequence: CASSLGWENQPQHF. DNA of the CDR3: TGTGCCAGCAGCTTAGGTTGGGAAAATCAGCCCCAGCATTTT.